This T cell receptor (beta chain) stems from a study of response to subunit inactivated influenza vaccine. General study points: After each seasonal influenza vaccination, few new T cells are recruited, the authors suggested.

Comment on this clonotype: The antigen is not known.

TCRdb recomputed calls from the RT-PCR reads with MiXCR, one row per CDR3 protein. The sample has around 580,000 distinct CDR3 sequences, around 11% seen once; the top ten hold roughly 10%. The CDR3 spans 15 residues. Trimming shortened V by 5 bases and J by 5 bases, and 19 bases separated the two germline ends. CDR1 SGHVS and CDR2 FQNEAQ come from the germline V gene. The chain carries TRBV7-8 and TRBJ2-7; D may correspond to TRBD1 or TRBD2 (5 bases each). Source: PBMCs from blood, taken on the day of vaccination. The sequence derives from a man between 50 and 59 years old who received an inactivated influenza vaccine. CDR3 nucleotide sequence: TGTGCCAGCAGCCCTCGACCGCCGGGGCTCGACGAGCAGTACTTC. Protein: CASSPRPPGLDEQYF.